The 10 T cell receptor beta chains in this list originate from one sample, sequenced in a study of T cells in localized non-small cell lung cancer. TCRdb's table, derived via immunoSEQ multiplex PCR, lists solely in-frame clones and lacks some. The sample includes about 75,000 clones, approximately 80% of them seen just once. Sequencing was performed on peripheral blood, taken before any cancer treatment. The receptors shown here come from a female donor aged 60 or older with stage I lung adenocarcinoma.

The V gene is TRBV5-1, the J gene TRBJ1-2; weak D call: TRBD1 (6 bases). CDR3 length: 15 residues. The germline CDR1 and CDR2 sequences are SGHRS and YFSETQ. The V gene lost 5 bases and the J gene lost 6 bases, with 20 bases spanning the gap. The CDR3 DNA is TGCGCCAGCAGAGGGGGAACGGGGGACCCTAATGGCTACACCTTC. Residues: CASRGGTGDPNGYTF.

The J gene is TRBJ2-4, the V gene TRBV30, with D possibly matching TRBD1 (6 bases). The V and J ends lost 3 bases and 0 bases respectively, with 12 bases between them. This CDR3 contains 15 residues. Germline V gene lookup returns CDR1 GTSNPN and CDR2 SVGIG (reference sequence). In DNA form, the CDR3 reads TGTGCCTGGAGGGGCCCAGGGGTAGCCAAAAACATTCAGTACTTC. It specifies CAWRGPGVAKNIQYF.

The J gene is TRBJ2-2, the V gene TRBV11-2; TRBD2 might be the D (6 bases). V lost 0 bases and J lost 9, with 14 bases in between. Germline CDR1 and CDR2: SGHAT and FQNNGV. The CDR3 consists of 15 residues. CDR3 nucleotides: TGTGCCAGCAGCTTAGATGTTAGCGGCTCCCGGGAGCTGTTTTTT. Amino acids: CASSLDVSGSRELFF.

The chain combines TRBV9 with TRBJ2-1; TRBD2 agrees at 9 bases. Unmatched junction bases numbered 7, after V lost 0 bases and J lost 0 bases. The CDR3 has 18 residues. The V gene's germline CDR1 is SGDLS and CDR2 YYNGEE. Here the CDR3 DNA reads TGTGCCAGCAGCGTAGGATTGCGGGAGGGCCTCTCCTACAATGAGCAGTTCTTC. Translated: CASSVGLREGLSYNEQFF.

The chain couples TRBV19 to TRBJ1-5, with D possibly TRBD1 on 5 matching bases. Trimming cost V 7 bases and J 4 bases, with 17 bases left between them. The germline V gene has CDR1 LNHDA and CDR2 SQIVND (reference sequence). The CDR3 sequence is 15 residues long. This CDR3 is CASKFQGGMNQPQHF. CDR3 coding DNA: TGTGCCAGTAAATTCCAGGGCGGTATGAATCAGCCCCAGCATTTT. Combining the CDR3 with reference TRBV19 and TRBJ1-5 gives the whole variable domain DGGITQSPKYLFRKEGQNVTLSCEQNLNHDAMYWYRQDPGQGLRLIYYSQIVNDFQKGDIAEGYSVSREKKESFPLTVTSAQKNPTAFYLCASKFQGGMNQPQHFGDGTRLSIL.

The chain joins TRBV2 to TRBJ2-2; D not certain. CDR3 size: 11 residues. Trimming left V 6 bases short and J 5 bases short, with 4 bases between. Germline V gives CDR1 SNHLY, CDR2 FYNNEI. In DNA, the CDR3 is TGTGCCAGCAGCATAACCGGGGAGCTGTTTTTT. It encodes CASSITGELFF.

The gene calls are TRBV9 and TRBJ2-6; D is tentatively TRBD1 or TRBD2 (5 bases each). This CDR3 comprises 17 residues. With 0 bases removed from V and 0 bases from J, the gap between germline ends came to 10 bases. From germline, CDR1 is SGDLS and CDR2 YYNGEE. The CDR3 reads CASSVEGRSSGANVLTF. In nucleotides, the CDR3 is TGTGCCAGCAGCGTAGAGGGACGGAGCTCTGGGGCCAACGTCCTGACTTTC.

The chain couples TRBV5-4 to TRBJ1-1; TRBD1 is a possible D gene (6 bases). The CDR3 runs 13 residues. V was clipped by 4 bases and J by 3 bases, with 10 bases between them. The germline CDR1 and CDR2 sequences are SGHNT and YYREEE (reference sequence). CDR3 region: CASSRRGDTEAFF. The DNA of the CDR3 is TGTGCCAGCAGCCGCAGGGGAGACACTGAAGCTTTCTTT.

The chain couples TRBV29-1 to TRBJ1-1, with D uncertain. Germline V CDR1 and CDR2: SQVTM, ANQGSEA. The CDR3 has 13 residues. Trimming shortened V by 4 bases and J by 5 bases, and 14 bases separated the two germline ends. CDR3 residues: CSVAGRVGTEAFF. CDR3 in DNA: TGCAGCGTTGCGGGGAGGGTGGGAACTGAAGCTTTCTTT.

This clone was detected a few times. This CDR3 reads CASSRQGPNWEAFF. CDR3 DNA sequence: TGTGCCAGTAGTCGACAGGGCCCGAATTGGGAAGCTTTCTTT. This sequence joins TRBV19 and TRBJ1-1; the match to TRBD1 covers 7 bases. Per germline, CDR1 LNHDA and CDR2 SQIVND (reference sequence). V gave up 5 bases and J gave up 8 bases; unmatched junction bases: 11. The CDR3 consists of 14 residues.